The 21 T cell receptor beta chains below all came from one sample that was sequenced in a study of spatial heterogeneity in lung cancer. Study conclusions and caveats: Counts of expanded alpha and beta TCRs within tumors tracked the tumor nonsynonymous mutation count.

Stated time point: sample taken at primary tumor resection. Antigens of these TCRs are unknown. A single record per CDR3 protein comes from TCRdb applying MiXCR to the 5' RACE reads. The sample lists approximately 16,000 distinct CDR3 sequences, roughly 7.1% occurring once. Sequences were derived from lung tumor tissue, sampled at surgery. The receptors originated from a female donor with early-stage non-small cell lung cancer.

There are many counts of this clonotype. This beta chain is an off-target read within a library intended for alpha chains, so its frequency means little. The rearrangement links TRBV6-5 to TRBJ1-6, with a tentative D call TRBD1 (6 bases). V lost 2 bases and J 8 bases, leaving 25 bases between the germline ends. The germline V gene encodes CDR1 MNHEY and CDR2 SVGAGI. This CDR3 is 19 amino acids long. The CDR3 region is CASSYAIRGTGTMHSPLHF. The CDR3 DNA sequence: TGTGCCAGCAGTTACGCGATTAGGGGGACCGGTACGATGCATTCACCCCTCCACTTT.

In this sample, this clonotype is medium-sized (0.01 to 0.1%). The library was built for alpha chains, so this beta chain is an off-target read and its size means little. This chain uses TRBV4-1 with TRBJ2-4, with D tentatively TRBD1 (5 bases). Germline V gene data show CDR1 as MGHRA and CDR2 as YSYEKL. The CDR3 loop spans 19 amino acids. Trimming removed 2 bases at V and 0 bases at J, with 20 bases between. Here the CDR3 reads CASSQQPATGDLAKNIQYF. CDR3 sequence (DNA): TGCGCCAGCAGCCAACAACCAGCAACAGGCGACCTAGCCAAAAACATTCAGTACTTC.

This clonotype was seen many times. Because the library targeted alpha chains, this beta chain is an off-target read whose size means little. The chain joins TRBV5-1 to TRBJ2-1; D remains ambiguous. Germline V CDR1 and CDR2: SGHRS, YFSETQ. There are 14 residues in the CDR3. Trimming removed 0 bases from V and 6 bases from J, with 10 bases in between. CDR3 protein: CASSLAYSRNEQFF. The CDR3 coding sequence is TGCGCCAGCAGCTTGGCCTACTCGCGCAATGAGCAGTTCTTC. Supplemented by reference TRBV5-1 and TRBJ2-1, the full variable domain reads KAGVTQTPRYLIKTRGQQVTLSCSPISGHRSVSWYQQTPGQGLQFLFEYFSETQRNKGNFPGRFSGRQFSNSRSEMNVSTLELGDSALYLCASSLAYSRNEQFFGPGTRLTVL.

This clonotype turned up a few times. This beta chain turned up in a library designed for alpha chains; as an off-target read, its abundance says little. The chain is built from TRBV11-2 and TRBJ2-7; D call uncertain. V was clipped by 1 base and J by 3 bases, with 7 bases between them. The CDR3 consists of 13 residues. Looked up from germline, CDR1 is SGHAT and CDR2 is FQNNGV. CDR3 coding DNA: TGTGCCAGCAGCTTAGTAAGAGGCTACGAGCAGTACTTC. Amino acid sequence: CASSLVRGYEQYF.

The table lists this clonotype with a few counts. The library was built for alpha chains, so this beta chain is an off-target read and its size means little. CDR3 protein: CASSSAGTESYEQYF. As DNA, the CDR3 is TGTGCCAGCAGCTCAGCCGGGACAGAGTCCTACGAGCAGTACTTC. This chain connects TRBV7-2 to TRBJ2-7; 7 positions match TRBD1. There are 15 residues in the CDR3. Looked up from germline, CDR1 is SGHTA and CDR2 is FQGNSA. V shed 4 bases and J 1 base; nucleotides not matched to a gene: 7.

This clonotype was recorded at least ten times. This beta chain was picked up by a library intended for alpha chains and is off target, so its count carries little meaning. The V call is TRBV5-5, the J call TRBJ1-1; the D is unclear. CDR1 and CDR2 (germline): SGHKS, YYEKEE (reference sequence). The CDR3 length is 13 residues. The V end lost 2 bases, the J end lost 2 bases, and 7 bases lay between the germline ends. The CDR3 nucleotides are TGTGCCAGCAGCTTACAGCATAACACTGAAGCTTTCTTT. Amino acids: CASSLQHNTEAFF.

This clonotype was observed many times. This beta chain came through as a stray read in a library set up for alpha chains, and its size says little. J is TRBJ1-6 and V is TRBV5-1, with D uncertain. Trimming pared 0 bases from V and 10 bases from J, leaving 8 bases between. The CDR3 has 13 amino acids. CDR1 is SGHRS, CDR2 YFSETQ, per germline. The CDR3 DNA is TGCGCCAGCAGCTTGGGAGGCGGGTCACCCCTCCACTTT. This translates into CASSLGGGSPLHF.

There are many counts of this clonotype. Found in a library prepared for alpha chains, this beta chain is an off-target read, and its abundance has little meaning. This chain uses TRBV18 with TRBJ1-6; 10 bases fit TRBD1. The CDR3 length is 16 residues. Per germline, CDR1 KGHSH and CDR2 LQKENI. V was pared by 3 bases and J by 7 bases, with 6 bases of the junction left unmatched. The CDR3 reads CASSPETGGLNSPLHF. The CDR3 region has the DNA TGTGCCAGCTCACCTGAGACAGGGGGCTTAAATTCACCCCTCCACTTT.

As concerns this clonotype: Little can be read into the size of this beta chain, an off-target read in a library designed for alpha chains. The chain recombines TRBV2 with TRBJ2-1, with D possibly TRBD2 on 6 matching bases. Trimming stripped 11 bases from V and 10 bases from J, with 18 bases between. The CDR3 extends over 12 amino acids. Germline V gene sequence: CDR1 SNHLY, CDR2 FYNNEI. The CDR3 nucleotides read TGTGCCCTAGGGCCGGGGGATCACGAGCAGTTCTTC. Translating gives CALGPGDHEQFF.

This clonotype showed up many times. The library was prepared for alpha chains; this beta chain is a stray read, so its frequency means little. This rearrangement joins TRBV3-1 to TRBJ1-6; the D gene is possibly TRBD1 (6 bases). The CDR3 length is 15 residues. The V gene's germline CDR1 is LGHDT and CDR2 YNNKEL (reference sequence). Trimming removed 5 bases from V and 7 bases from J, with 15 bases in between. The chain's CDR3 is CASSTTDSPNSPLHF. CDR3 DNA: TGTGCCAGCAGCACCACGGACAGTCCCAATTCACCCCTCCACTTT.

The sample holds many counts of this clonotype. Because this beta chain is a stray read in a library intended to capture alpha chains, its abundance should not be given much weight. The chain employs TRBV6-5 and TRBJ1-2; 8 nucleotides line up with TRBD1. The CDR3 runs to 14 residues. Germline loops: CDR1 MNHEY, CDR2 SVGAGI. J gave up 0 bases and V 8 bases, and 5 bases lay outside the gene matches. The CDR3 loop is CASRQGPTNYGYTF. As DNA, the CDR3 is TGTGCCAGCCGACAGGGGCCAACTAACTATGGCTACACCTTC.

This clonotype appeared a few times. This beta chain lies outside the target of a library built for alpha chains; its clone size means little. The rearrangement uses TRBV5-8 and TRBJ1-5; no firm D call. Per the germline V gene, CDR1 is SGHTS and CDR2 is YDEGEE. The germline V and J ends were trimmed by 4 bases and 4 bases, with 9 bases remaining between them. This CDR3 has 13 residues. CDR3 in amino acids: CASSRGLNQPQHF. The CDR3 DNA follows: TGTGCCAGCAGCCGAGGTTTAAATCAGCCCCAGCATTTT.

The sample holds a few counts of this clonotype. Within a library made for alpha chains, this beta chain is off target, and its count is uninformative. The chain couples TRBV3-1 to TRBJ1-5; D is ambiguous. The CDR3 covers 15 residues. Germline lookup yields CDR1 LGHDT and CDR2 YNNKEL (reference sequence). V lost 1 base, J lost 0 bases, and 7 bases lay in between. Written as DNA, the CDR3 is TGTGCCAGCAGCCAAGGTCTCTCTAGCAATCAGCCCCAGCATTTT. It codes for CASSQGLSSNQPQHF.

This clonotype has at least ten counts. Since it is a stray read in a library aimed at alpha chains, this beta chain has a size that is not meaningful. The chain's CDR3 is CSAPGGNYEQYF. The CDR3 DNA reads as TGCAGTGCCCCGGGGGGGAACTACGAGCAGTACTTC. The chain joins TRBV20-1 to TRBJ2-7; TRBD2 matches 8 bases. Germline CDR1 and CDR2: DFQATT and SNEGSKA (reference sequence). Losses at the gene ends were 6 bases for V and 3 bases for J; bases not matched to a gene: 4. This CDR3 spans 12 amino acids.

This clonotype was seen repeatedly, ten times or more. With the library built for alpha chains, this beta chain is off target and its frequency is not meaningful. The chain recombines TRBV19 with TRBJ2-7; the match to TRBD2 covers 8 bases. With 5 bases clipped from V and 4 bases from J, the junction kept 10 bases outside the gene matches. The germline V gene has CDR1 LNHDA and CDR2 SQIVND (reference sequence). This CDR3 comprises 15 residues. The CDR3 is CASSPSGGLAYEQYF. The CDR3 nucleotides are TGTGCCAGTAGTCCATCAGGAGGACTAGCATACGAGCAGTACTTC.

This clonotype was observed at least ten times. The library was built for alpha chains, so this beta chain is an off-target read and its size means little. V is TRBV2 and J is TRBJ1-1, with D unclear. Germline CDR1 and CDR2: SNHLY and FYNNEI. The CDR3 totals 11 residues. The germline V and J ends were trimmed by 6 bases and 5 bases, with 7 bases remaining between them. CDR3 protein: CASSGGTEAFF. The CDR3, as DNA: TGTGCCAGCAGCGGTGGGACTGAAGCTTTCTTT.

With regard to this clonotype: With the library built for alpha chains, this beta chain is off target and its frequency is not meaningful. V usage is TRBV19 and J usage is TRBJ1-2; no definite D call. Trimming pared 0 bases from V and 3 bases from J, leaving 5 bases between. Germline CDR1 and CDR2: LNHDA and SQIVND (reference sequence). The CDR3 is 13 amino acids. The CDR3 DNA reads as TGTGCCAGTAGTATAGAAGCGTACTATGGCTACACCTTC. Amino acids: CASSIEAYYGYTF.

This clonotype appeared many times. This beta chain came through as a stray read in a library set up for alpha chains, and its size says little. J is TRBJ2-4 and V is TRBV3-1; either TRBD1 or TRBD2 may fit D (6 bases each). V dropped 7 bases and J dropped 8 bases, with 12 bases sitting between them. CDR1 and CDR2 (germline): LGHDT, YNNKEL (reference sequence). The CDR3 runs 12 residues. The CDR3 bases are TGTGCCAGCAAAAACAGGGAGGACATTCAGTACTTC. Encoded protein: CASKNREDIQYF.

On this clonotype: A much larger clone differs from this one at a single base, so this may be a read error. The final CDR3 position lacks the conserved phenylalanine or tryptophan, pointing to a likely read error. Since the library was made to target alpha chains, this beta chain is a stray read and its abundance is not meaningful. V and J are TRBV6-5 and TRBJ1-2, with no clear D. The CDR3 consists of 12 residues. Germline V lookup: CDR1 MNHEY, CDR2 SVGAGI. The ends were cut back, 6 bases at V and 7 bases at J, with 12 bases in the middle. DNA for the CDR3: TGTGCCAGCAGCAGAGCCGAAAGTGGCTACACCCTC. Its protein product is CASSRAESGYTL.

This clonotype occurred many times. This beta chain turned up in a library designed for alpha chains; as an off-target read, its abundance says little. V and J are TRBV7-3 and TRBJ2-1; TRBD2 aligns across 12 bases. The CDR3 has 16 residues. After removal of 2 bases from V and 5 bases from J, the junction contained 4 bases not matched to a gene. Germline V gene data show CDR1 as SGHTA and CDR2 as FQGTGA. CDR3 loop: CASSLASGGADNEQFF. For the CDR3, the DNA is TGTGCCAGCAGCTTAGCTAGCGGGGGGGCCGACAATGAGCAGTTCTTC.

On this clonotype: At one boundary the junction diverges from the germline segment, which might be a read error. This beta chain is an off-target read within a library intended for alpha chains, so its frequency means little. The V and J genes are TRBV9 and TRBJ2-3; 9 bases match TRBD2. This CDR3 contains 17 residues. Looked up from germline, CDR1 is SGDLS and CDR2 is YYNGEE. The DNA of the CDR3 is TGTGCCAGCAGCGTAGAGGGCGGGACTAGCTACACATATACGCAGTATTTT. Amino acid sequence: CASSVEGGTSYTYTQYF.